These T cell receptor beta chains were read from a single sample in a study of beta chain features in type 1 diabetes. Here immunoSEQ multiplex PCR was the method, and the copy in TCRdb shows in-frame clones only, minus some. The sample records around 690,000 clones, 12% being singletons. Sample: naive CD4+ T cells from blood. These receptors were collected from a man younger than 45 with type 1 diabetes. The CDR3 runs from the conserved cysteine through the conserved F or W. A D gene is named only where the DNA matches it firmly. Where a row states a size, it is once, few, many or the class of an expanded clone; other rows omit it.

size: few; V: TRBV7-9; J: TRBJ2-4; D: TRBD2; CDR3: CASSSGLAGVTYF; DNA: TGTGCCAGCAGCTCCGGACTAGCGGGGGTCACGTACTTC
size: few; V: TRBV7-9; J: TRBJ2-1; D: -; CDR3: CASSLHGSAHNEQFF; DNA: TGTGCCAGCAGCTTACATGGATCCGCCCACAATGAGCAGTTCTTC
size: -; V: TRBV14; J: TRBJ2-4; D: -; CDR3: CASSQDRGAGSIQYF; DNA: TGTGCCAGCAGCCAAGATCGCGGGGCGGGTAGCATTCAGTACTTC
size: few; V: TRBV5-6; J: TRBJ1-1; D: -; CDR3: CASSDWDEAFF; DNA: TGTGCCAGCAGTGACTGGGATGAAGCTTTCTTT
size: few; V: TRBV18; J: TRBJ2-3; D: -; CDR3: CASSPPTGRDTQYF; DNA: TGTGCCAGCTCACCCCCGACAGGGAGGGATACGCAGTATTTT
size: few; V: TRBV30; J: TRBJ1-5; D: -; CDR3: CAWRVARSGNQPQHF; DNA: TGTGCCTGGAGGGTGGCCAGATCCGGCAATCAGCCCCAGCATTTT
size: -; V: TRBV4-1; J: TRBJ2-1; D: TRBD2; CDR3: CASSKVASGGVVVRDEQFF; DNA: TGCGCCAGCAGCAAGGTGGCTAGCGGGGGGGTAGTTGTTCGCGATGAGCAGTTCTTC
size: -; V: TRBV6-4; J: TRBJ1-5; D: -; CDR3: CASSPLGGQPQHF; DNA: TGTGCCAGCAGCCCCCTGGGGGGTCAGCCCCAGCATTTT
size: few; V: TRBV29-1; J: TRBJ1-2; D: TRBD1; CDR3: CSVARDRGVYGYTF; DNA: TGCAGCGTGGCCCGGGACAGGGGCGTCTATGGCTACACCTTC
size: few; V: TRBV11-3; J: TRBJ1-2; D: -; CDR3: CASSSEQEGYGYTF; DNA: TGTGCCAGCAGCTCAGAACAGGAGGGATATGGCTACACCTTC
size: -; V: TRBV7-2; J: TRBJ2-7; D: -; CDR3: CASSLSTGGYEQYF; DNA: TGTGCCAGCAGCTTATCGACTGGCGGTTACGAGCAGTACTTC
size: -; V: TRBV29-1; J: TRBJ1-2; D: TRBD1; CDR3: CSVYRQGLTYGYTF; DNA: TGCAGCGTCTATCGACAGGGACTTACCTATGGCTACACCTTC
size: few; V: TRBV23-1; J: TRBJ1-5; D: -; CDR3: CASSQSPRQVRPQHF; DNA: TGCGCCAGCAGTCAATCCCCCCGACAAGTCCGGCCCCAGCATTTT
size: few; V: TRBV6-5; J: TRBJ2-7; D: TRBD1; CDR3: CASSSGQGFHEQYF; DNA: TGTGCCAGCAGTTCGGGACAGGGTTTTCACGAGCAGTACTTC
size: few; V: TRBV14; J: TRBJ1-1; D: -; CDR3: CASSYQDIRLNTEAFF; DNA: TGTGCCAGCAGCTACCAGGACATAAGATTGAACACTGAAGCTTTCTTT
size: few; V: TRBV7-2; J: TRBJ1-2; D: -; CDR3: CASSLVSWDGYTF; DNA: TGTGCCAGCAGCTTAGTTAGTTGGGATGGCTACACCTTC
size: few; V: TRBV7-2; J: TRBJ2-3; D: -; CDR3: CASSFARTDTQYF; DNA: TGTGCCAGCAGCTTCGCCCGGACAGATACGCAGTATTTT
size: few; V: TRBV2; J: TRBJ2-5; D: TRBD2; CDR3: CASSDQSSGVETQYF; DNA: TGTGCCAGCAGTGACCAGTCCAGCGGGGTGGAGACCCAGTACTTC
size: few; V: TRBV15; J: TRBJ1-1; D: -; CDR3: CATSRGGVGAEAFF; DNA: TGTGCCACCAGCAGAGGAGGGGTTGGAGCTGAAGCTTTCTTT
size: few; V: TRBV27; J: TRBJ2-7; D: -; CDR3: CASSFEGIGDGEQYF; DNA: TGTGCCAGCAGTTTTGAGGGGATTGGCGATGGCGAGCAGTACTTC
size: few; V: TRBV4-3; J: TRBJ2-7; D: TRBD1; CDR3: CASSPYTGTGNYEQYF; DNA: TGCGCCAGCAGCCCATATACCGGGACAGGGAACTACGAGCAGTACTTC
size: -; V: TRBV28; J: TRBJ1-6; D: -; CDR3: CASSSGLSPLHF; DNA: TGTGCCAGCAGTTCAGGGCTTTCACCCCTCCACTTT
size: few; V: TRBV7-2; J: TRBJ2-3; D: TRBD1; CDR3: CASSLGFTGAQDTQYF; DNA: TGTGCCAGCAGCTTAGGCTTCACAGGGGCCCAAGATACGCAGTATTTT
size: few; V: TRBV6-5; J: TRBJ1-2; D: -; CDR3: CASSYSSGADYGYTF; DNA: TGTGCCAGCAGTTACTCGTCAGGGGCGGATTATGGCTACACCTTC
size: -; V: TRBV27; J: TRBJ1-4; D: -; CDR3: CASSLQATNEKLFF; DNA: TGTGCCAGCAGTTTACAGGCGACTAATGAAAAACTGTTTTTT
size: -; V: TRBV7-9; J: TRBJ1-1; D: -; CDR3: CASSLRQGEAFF; DNA: TGTGCCAGCAGCTTACGGCAGGGGGAAGCTTTCTTT
size: few; V: TRBV29-1; J: TRBJ2-3; D: -; CDR3: CSVVWWSGQPFSSTDTQYF; DNA: TGCAGCGTTGTATGGTGGTCGGGGCAACCTTTTTCTAGCACAGATACGCAGTATTTT
size: few; V: TRBV7-9; J: TRBJ1-2; D: -; CDR3: CASSLGETLNYGYTF; DNA: TGTGCCAGCAGCTTAGGGGAAACACTTAACTATGGCTACACCTTC
size: -; V: TRBV7-2; J: TRBJ1-1; D: -; CDR3: CASSQDRNTEAFF; DNA: TGTGCCAGCAGCCAGGACAGGAACACTGAAGCTTTCTTT
size: -; V: TRBV7-2; J: TRBJ2-1; D: TRBD2; CDR3: CASSLTSGTYNEQFF; DNA: TGTGCCAGCAGCTTGACTAGCGGGACCTACAATGAGCAGTTCTTC
size: -; V: TRBV29-1; J: TRBJ2-3; D: TRBD2; CDR3: CSVRGGRGDTQYF; DNA: TGCAGCGTACGGGGGGGCCGAGGAGATACGCAGTATTTT
size: few; V: TRBV7-9; J: TRBJ1-1; D: TRBD1; CDR3: CASSTDRQGEYTEAFF; DNA: TGTGCCAGCAGCACCGACCGGCAGGGGGAGTACACTGAAGCTTTCTTT
size: -; V: TRBV9; J: TRBJ1-4; D: -; CDR3: CASSVERGGREKLFF; DNA: TGTGCCAGCAGCGTAGAACGGGGAGGGCGCGAAAAACTGTTTTTT
size: -; V: TRBV27; J: TRBJ2-1; D: -; CDR3: CASSPNGGGLTRGQFF; DNA: TGTGCCAGCAGTCCTAATGGGGGGGGCCTTACAAGAGGGCAGTTCTTC
size: few; V: TRBV6-5; J: TRBJ1-1; D: -; CDR3: CASSSRRQNTEAFF; DNA: TGTGCCAGCAGTTCCAGGAGGCAGAACACTGAAGCTTTCTTT
size: -; V: TRBV7-9; J: TRBJ2-6; D: -; CDR3: CASSFTGRRNSGANVLTF; DNA: TGTGCCAGCAGCTTTACAGGGCGTCGGAACTCTGGGGCCAACGTCCTGACTTTC
size: -; V: TRBV27; J: TRBJ2-3; D: -; CDR3: CASSPSWGPDTDTQYF; DNA: TGTGCCAGCAGTCCATCCTGGGGGCCAGACACAGATACGCAGTATTTT
size: few; V: TRBV25-1; J: TRBJ1-1; D: -; CDR3: CASSDWGNTEAFF; DNA: TGTGCCAGCAGTGACTGGGGGAACACTGAAGCTTTCTTT
size: -; V: TRBV7-3; J: TRBJ2-6; D: TRBD1; CDR3: CASSPTGTGANVLTF; DNA: TGTGCCAGCAGCCCGACAGGGACTGGGGCCAACGTCCTGACTTTC
size: -; V: TRBV5-4; J: TRBJ2-5; D: TRBD2; CDR3: CASSLAGGVQETQYF; DNA: TGTGCCAGCAGCTTGGCCGGGGGGGTCCAAGAGACCCAGTACTTC
size: few; V: TRBV6-5; J: TRBJ2-1; D: -; CDR3: CASRPQGNEQFF; DNA: TGTGCCAGCAGACCCCAAGGGAATGAGCAGTTCTTC
size: -; V: TRBV2; J: TRBJ1-5; D: -; CDR3: CASLREGFGNQPQHF; DNA: TGTGCCAGCCTCAGGGAAGGGTTTGGCAATCAGCCCCAGCATTTT
size: -; V: TRBV19; J: TRBJ1-4; D: -; CDR3: CASSIVRQGTANEKLFF; DNA: TGTGCCAGTAGTATAGTGCGGCAGGGCACCGCTAATGAAAAACTGTTTTTT
size: -; V: TRBV27; J: TRBJ1-2; D: -; CDR3: CASSLHGTNEGPGYTF; DNA: TGTGCCAGCAGTTTACACGGGACAAATGAAGGTCCTGGCTACACCTTC
size: -; V: TRBV5-1; J: TRBJ2-3; D: -; CDR3: CASSSDRTSTDTQYF; DNA: TGCGCCAGCAGCTCTGACAGAACTAGCACAGATACGCAGTATTTT
size: -; V: TRBV7-8; J: TRBJ1-1; D: -; CDR3: CASSPLQGSEAFF; DNA: TGTGCCAGCAGCCCTCTTCAGGGCTCTGAAGCTTTCTTT
size: -; V: TRBV29-1; J: TRBJ1-2; D: -; CDR3: CSVEGITGQTYGYTF; DNA: TGCAGCGTTGAAGGGATCACGGGACAAACTTATGGCTACACCTTC
size: few; V: TRBV7-9; J: TRBJ1-1; D: -; CDR3: CASSYKTGNTEAFF; DNA: TGTGCCAGCAGCTACAAGACTGGGAACACTGAAGCTTTCTTT
size: few; V: TRBV11-2; J: TRBJ2-4; D: -; CDR3: CASRSAENIQYF; DNA: TGTGCCAGCCGGTCAGCCGAAAACATTCAGTACTTC
size: -; V: TRBV25-1; J: TRBJ2-6; D: -; CDR3: CASSDRVMTSGANVLTF; DNA: TGTGCCAGCAGTGATCGAGTAATGACCTCTGGGGCCAACGTCCTGACTTTC
size: -; V: TRBV11-2; J: TRBJ2-2; D: TRBD2; CDR3: CASSLKSGGPHTGELFF; DNA: TGTGCCAGCAGCTTAAAGAGCGGGGGACCACACACCGGGGAGCTGTTTTTT
size: -; V: TRBV6-5; J: TRBJ1-3; D: TRBD1; CDR3: CASTATGSGNTIYF; DNA: TGTGCCAGCACCGCGACAGGGTCCGGAAACACCATATATTTT
size: many; V: TRBV28; J: TRBJ2-1; D: -; CDR3: CASSYNEQFF; DNA: TGTGCCAGCAGTTACAATGAGCAGTTCTTC
size: few; V: TRBV6-6; J: TRBJ2-3; D: TRBD1; CDR3: CASSRTGAETDTQYF; DNA: TGTGCCAGCAGTCGGACAGGGGCAGAAACAGATACGCAGTATTTT
size: -; V: TRBV7-2; J: TRBJ2-3; D: -; CDR3: CASDPAVGDTQYF; DNA: TGTGCCAGCGACCCTGCAGTGGGAGATACGCAGTATTTT
size: -; V: TRBV10-3; J: TRBJ2-2; D: -; CDR3: CAISTSPGDGELFF; DNA: TGTGCCATCTCTACCTCACCGGGGGACGGGGAGCTGTTTTTT
size: -; V: TRBV5-6; J: TRBJ2-5; D: -; CDR3: CASSSRGGGQLGTQYF; DNA: TGTGCCAGCAGCTCCCGGGGAGGTGGCCAGCTAGGGACCCAGTACTTC
size: -; V: TRBV4-3; J: TRBJ1-2; D: -; CDR3: CASSDRANYGYTF; DNA: TGCGCCAGCAGCGACAGAGCTAACTATGGCTACACCTTC